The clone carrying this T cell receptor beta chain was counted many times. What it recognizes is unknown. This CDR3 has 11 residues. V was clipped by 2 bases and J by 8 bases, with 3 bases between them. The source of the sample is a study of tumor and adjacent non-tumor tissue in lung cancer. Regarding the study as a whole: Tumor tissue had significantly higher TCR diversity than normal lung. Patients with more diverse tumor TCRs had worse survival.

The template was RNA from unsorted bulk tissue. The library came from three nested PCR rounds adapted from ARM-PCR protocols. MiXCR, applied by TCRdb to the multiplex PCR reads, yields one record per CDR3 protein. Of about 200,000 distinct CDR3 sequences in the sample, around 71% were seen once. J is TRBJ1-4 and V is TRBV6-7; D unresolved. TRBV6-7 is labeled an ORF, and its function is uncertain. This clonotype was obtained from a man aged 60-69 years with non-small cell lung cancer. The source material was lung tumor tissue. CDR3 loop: CASSYGEKLFF. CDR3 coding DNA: TGTGCCAGCAGTTACGGCGAAAAACTGTTTTTT.